Included here is one TCR beta chain sequence, with context. The sample comes from a study of blood T cell repertoires in COVID-19. About the research overall: COVID-19 samples from acute and convalescent phases originated in the United States, Italy and Spain.

The germline V gene encodes CDR1 SGHNT and CDR2 YYREEE (reference sequence). The CDR3 contains 12 residues. Trimming took off 4 bases at V and 7 bases at J, with 9 bases between the two ends. As handled by the study authors: The authors estimated nucleated cell counts from reference gene primer amplification. Clones were read by immunoSEQ multiplex PCR, and TCRdb kept only the in-frame ones, dropping some. V and J calls and clone size are copied from that table; D and trimming were computed from the DNA. The table includes about 74,000 clones, 70% to 90% detected once. The chain couples TRBV5-4 to TRBJ2-1; D may be TRBD2 (6 bases). The clonotype was recovered from a man between 65 and 80 years old with acute or convalescent COVID-19. Sequencing used peripheral blood. The CDR3 spells CASSILANEQFF. The CDR3 coding sequence is TGTGCCAGCAGCATACTAGCTAATGAGCAGTTCTTC.